A single sample gave rise to the 29 T cell receptor beta chains below, sequenced in a study of T cells in women clearing cervical HPV infection. The repertoire was sequenced with immunoSEQ multiplex PCR; TCRdb's copy has only in-frame clones and lacks some. The sample holds around 20,000 clones. The sample comprised blood buffy coat. The receptors originated from a woman aged 18 to 69 with a cervical HPV16 infection that either progressed to CIN3+ or cleared (not recorded which).

Points on this clone: The read comes to an end 3 residues before the CDR3 does, leaving the germline J gene to fill in the end. V usage is TRBV30 and J usage is TRBJ1-1; 8 nucleotides align to TRBD1. V gave up 1 base and J gave up 1 base; unmatched junction bases: 14. The CDR3 totals 18 residues. The germline CDR1 and CDR2 sequences are GTSNPN and SVGIG (reference sequence). CDR3 bases read: TGTGCCTGGAGTGCCTTCCCGGACAGGGCTAGTAAGAACACTGAA. Translating gives CAWSAFPDRASKNTE. The entire CDR3 protein reads CAWSAFPDRASKNTEAFF.

On this clone: The read gets to within 3 residues of the CDR3 end, and the germline J gene fills in the rest. V and J are TRBV7-2 and TRBJ2-4; 7 positions agree with TRBD1. The V gene's germline CDR1 is SGHTA and CDR2 FQGNSA. This CDR3 spans 14 amino acids. The CDR3 spells CASSRGGGSYGQYF. The DNA read from the CDR3 is TGTGCCAGCAGCAGAGGGGGCGGAAGCTATGGT. Full variable domain (rest looked up from reference TRBV7-2 and TRBJ2-4): GAGVSQSPSNKVTEKGKDVELRCDPISGHTALYWYRQSLGQGLEFLIYFQGNSAPDKSGLPSDRFSAERTGGSVSTLTIQRTQQEDSAVYLCASSRGGGSYGQYFGAGTRLSVL.

Regarding this clone: Read coverage stops 3 residues before the CDR3 terminus; the germline J gene supplies the remainder. The gene calls are TRBV20-1 and TRBJ2-2; 8 bases match TRBD1. This CDR3 comprises 14 residues. V was clipped by 6 bases and J by 5 bases; unmatched bases: 8. CDR1 is DFQATT and CDR2 is SNEGSKA in the germline V gene (reference sequence). Incomplete CDR3 DNA: TGCAGTGCCCCTGACAGGGGAATGACCGGGGAG. This gives the protein CSAPDRGMTGE. The entire CDR3 is CSAPDRGMTGELFF.

Partial CDR3 DNA: TGCGCCAGCAGCTGGACAGGGGAGGCAGATACG. Its protein product is CASSWTGEADT. The full-length CDR3 reads as CASSWTGEADTQYF. The chain carries TRBV5-1 and TRBJ2-3, with 9 positions matching TRBD1. The CDR3 end lies 3 residues beyond the end of the read and is filled in from the germline J gene. CDR3 length: 14 amino acids. Germline lookup yields CDR1 SGHRS and CDR2 YFSETQ. Losses at the gene ends were 3 bases for V and 4 bases for J; bases not matched to a gene: 3.

A note on this clone: From the germline J gene comes the end of the CDR3, since the read stops 3 residues before it. The chain joins TRBV7-2 to TRBJ2-3; 7 bases line up with TRBD2. The CDR3 runs 13 residues. Germline loops: CDR1 SGHTA, CDR2 FQGNSA. This chain's CDR3 is CASSSLARETQYF. Partial CDR3 DNA: TGTGCCAGCAGCTCTCTAGCGCGGGAGACG.

Concerning this clone: The sequence runs out 3 residues before the end of the CDR3; the remainder is reconstructed from the germline J gene. V usage is TRBV12-3 or TRBV12-4 and J usage is TRBJ1-6, with D unclear. V was clipped by 6 bases and J by 9 bases, with 21 bases between them. CDR3 length: 16 residues. The sequenced part of the CDR3 DNA is TGTGCCAGCAGCCCAGGAGGTCGTATCTTGGGTTCACCC. As protein: CASSPGGRILGSP. The entire CDR3 protein is CASSPGGRILGSPLHF.

The CDR3 DNA, read in part, is TGCAGTGCTGGATCCGAGGGGCGGAGATGGGGTTCCAAAGAGACC. This encodes CSAGSEGRRWGSKET. The whole CDR3 reads CSAGSEGRRWGSKETQYF. This chain uses TRBV20-1 with TRBJ2-5; D might be TRBD1 or TRBD2, each matching 5 bases. The read is 3 residues too short to cover the CDR3 end, so that end is filled in from the germline J gene. The V end was cut by 5 bases, the J end by 3 bases, with 28 bases between. Germline CDR1 and CDR2: DFQATT and SNEGSKA (reference sequence). The CDR3 is 18 amino acids.

Concerning this clone itself: The read terminates 3 residues before the CDR3 end, so the remaining end is supplied by the germline J gene. The gene calls are TRBV19 and TRBJ1-4, with unresolved D. Trimming cost V 1 base and J 3 bases, with 6 bases left between them. Germline CDR1 LNHDA, CDR2 SQIVND (reference sequence). The CDR3 extends over 14 amino acids. CDR3 in amino acids: CASSIGRSNEKLFF. The sequenced part of the CDR3 DNA is TGTGCCAGTAGTATAGGCAGGTCTAATGAAAAA.

On this clone itself: The read terminates 3 residues ahead of where the CDR3 ends, so the germline J gene completes it. The chain carries TRBV7-3 and TRBJ2-3, with D tentatively TRBD2 (6 bases). There are 14 residues in the CDR3. Germline V gene data show CDR1 as SGHTA and CDR2 as FQGTGA. V lost 1 base to trimming and J lost 4 bases, with 9 bases between them. CDR3 protein: CASSLIGGPDTQYF. CDR3 DNA, as far as it was read: TGTGCCAGCAGCTTAATCGGGGGACCAGATACG.

Partial CDR3 DNA: TGTGCCATCAGTGATCGGAGGGACACTAATAATTCACCC. Amino acid sequence: CAISDRRDTNNSP. The CDR3 in full is CAISDRRDTNNSPLHF. The chain carries TRBV10-3 and TRBJ1-6; a possible D gene is TRBD1 (6 bases). Coverage ceases 3 residues before the CDR3 finishes, and the germline J gene fills in the end. V gave up 3 bases and J gave up 5 bases, with 14 bases separating them. In germline, CDR1 is ENHRY, CDR2 SYGVKD. This CDR3 is built from 16 residues.

Notes on this clone: The read ends 3 residues early relative to the CDR3; the germline J gene fills the gap. The V gene is TRBV28, the J gene TRBJ2-2; maybe TRBD2 (5 bases). CDR1 is MDHEN and CDR2 is SYDVKM in the germline V gene. Between the trimmed V and J ends, which lost 2 bases and 6 bases, there was a span of 10 bases. There are 14 residues in the CDR3. The sequenced CDR3 bases are TGTGCCAGCAGTTTAGCGGGTTCCCCCGGGGAG. This encodes CASSLAGSPGE. The entire CDR3 sequence reads CASSLAGSPGELFF.

Comment on this clone: The missing CDR3 end, 3 residues past where the read stops, is filled in from the germline J gene. V and J are TRBV12-3 or TRBV12-4 and TRBJ1-5, with D possibly matching TRBD1 (5 bases). The V end was cut by 2 bases, the J end by 1 base, with 15 bases between. CDR3 length: 17 residues. The CDR3 sequence is CASSLSDSLGSNQPQHF. CDR3 bases read: TGTGCCAGCAGTTTATCTGACAGCCTTGGGAGCAATCAGCCC.

For this clone: The read falls 3 residues short of the CDR3 end, and the missing part is taken from the germline J gene. The rearrangement links TRBV30 to TRBJ2-4; no definite D call. This CDR3 contains 16 residues. Trimming removed 0 bases at V and 0 bases at J, with 12 bases between. Germline V CDR1 and CDR2: GTSNPN, SVGIG (reference sequence). This CDR3 reads CAWSVLGTLAKNIQYF. CDR3 DNA, as far as it was read: TGTGCCTGGAGTGTACTCGGTACTCTAGCCAAAAACATT.

Regarding this clone: The read ends 3 residues early relative to the CDR3; the germline J gene fills the gap. V is TRBV6-2 or TRBV6-3 and J is TRBJ1-5; D remains unclear. Germline values: CDR1 MNHEY, CDR2 SVGEGT. V lost 6 bases to trimming and J lost 6 bases, with 15 bases between them. CDR3 size: 14 residues. The sequenced part of the CDR3 DNA is TGTGCCAGCAGAATCTCCGGGGAGGGTCAGCCC. It encodes CASRISGEGQP. The CDR3 in full is CASRISGEGQPQHF.

Comments on this clone: The read halts 3 residues ahead of the CDR3 end, with the missing end drawn from the germline J gene. The V and J genes are TRBV5-1 and TRBJ1-4; 11 positions match TRBD1. The trim removed 5 bases at V and 8 bases at J, leaving 5 bases unmatched. The CDR3 length is 14 residues. Germline lookup yields CDR1 SGHRS and CDR2 YFSETQ. The chain's CDR3 is CASRGTGGSEKLFF. Incomplete CDR3 DNA: TGCGCCAGCAGGGGGACAGGGGGATCCGAAAAA.

A remark on this clone: At one end, the junction sequence differs from germline, possibly due to a read error. From the germline J gene comes the end of the CDR3, since the read stops 3 residues before it. This sequence joins TRBV4-2 and TRBJ2-1; D is perhaps TRBD2 (7 bases). The CDR3 spans 18 residues. Germline CDR1 and CDR2: LGHNA and YNFKEQ. CDR3 bases read: TGCGCCAGCAGCCAAGCCCCGGAGGGCGGGGGCCCTTACAATGAG. Translated, it gives CASSQAPEGGGPYNE. In full, the CDR3 is CASSQAPEGGGPYNEQFF.

The CDR3: CASSPSSGGNTGELFF. The DNA read from the CDR3 is TGTGCCAGCTCACCTTCTAGCGGGGGTAACACCGGGGAG. The chain is built from TRBV18 and TRBJ2-2; 10 bases line up with TRBD2. The read ends 3 residues before the CDR3 terminus; that terminus is restored from the germline J gene. Germline lookup yields CDR1 KGHSH and CDR2 LQKENI. The CDR3 spans 16 residues. V was pared by 3 bases and J by 2 bases, with 3 bases of the junction left unmatched.

Notes on this clone: Read sequence stops 3 residues before the CDR3 end, and the germline J gene provides the missing end. V gene TRBV6-4 combines with J gene TRBJ2-3, with 10 bases matching TRBD2. The V gene end was trimmed by 5 bases and the J gene end by 3 bases; junction bases not matched to a gene: 2. This CDR3 region has 14 residues. Germline V CDR1 and CDR2: MRHNA, SNTAGT. The covered CDR3 bases are TGTGCCAGCAGTAGCGGGGGGGAAACAGATACG. Translated, it gives CASSSGGETDT. The whole CDR3 sequence is CASSSGGETDTQYF.

Partial CDR3 DNA: TGTGCCAGTAGTGAGGTTTTCGGGACTAGCGGGGTAAATGAG. It codes for CASSEVFGTSGVNE. The CDR3 in full is CASSEVFGTSGVNEQFF. This sequence joins TRBV19 and TRBJ2-1; TRBD2 matches 13 bases. Read sequence stops 3 residues before the CDR3 end, and the germline J gene provides the missing end. V shed 5 bases and J 7 bases; nucleotides not matched to a gene: 11. CDR1 and CDR2 from the germline V gene are LNHDA and SQIVND (reference sequence). This CDR3 region has 17 residues.

In the case of this clone: The read halts 3 residues ahead of the CDR3 end, with the missing end drawn from the germline J gene. The chain has TRBV7-2 and TRBJ2-3; no reliable D call. Germline V gene data show CDR1 as SGHTA and CDR2 as FQGNSA. V was clipped by 1 base and J by 6 bases, with 11 bases between them. This CDR3 spans 14 amino acids. The sequenced part of the CDR3 DNA is TGTGCCAGCAGCTTAGGGCCGCCTCAGGATACG. Encoded protein: CASSLGPPQDT. In full, the CDR3 is CASSLGPPQDTQYF.

Worth noting for this clone: The read ends 3 residues before the CDR3 terminus; that terminus is restored from the germline J gene. This chain connects TRBV20-1 to TRBJ2-2; D unresolved. The V and J ends lost 6 bases and 0 bases respectively, with 11 bases between them. Germline CDR1 and CDR2: DFQATT and SNEGSKA (reference sequence). This CDR3 region has 14 residues. The sequenced CDR3 bases are TGCAGTGCGCCAGGATCCGCGAACACCGGGGAG. Its translation: CSAPGSANTGE. The whole CDR3 protein reads CSAPGSANTGELFF.

For this clone: From the germline J gene comes the end of the CDR3, since the read stops 3 residues before it. This chain connects TRBV7-2 to TRBJ2-3, with D possibly being TRBD2 (6 bases). The CDR3 consists of 12 residues. CDR1 SGHTA and CDR2 FQGNSA come from the germline V gene. The covered CDR3 bases are TGTGCCAGCAGCCGCGCTAGCGAAACG. Residues: CASSRASET. The CDR3 in full is CASSRASETQYF. Full variable domain (rest looked up from reference TRBV7-2 and TRBJ2-3): GAGVSQSPSNKVTEKGKDVELRCDPISGHTALYWYRQSLGQGLEFLIYFQGNSAPDKSGLPSDRFSAERTGGSVSTLTIQRTQQEDSAVYLCASSRASETQYFGPGTRLTVL.

As regards this clone: The CDR3 end lies 3 residues beyond the end of the read and is filled in from the germline J gene. The rearrangement links TRBV18 to TRBJ2-7, with D perhaps assigned TRBD1 or TRBD2 (5 bases each). CDR1 is KGHSH, CDR2 LQKENI, per germline. This CDR3 contains 17 residues. V lost 5 bases and J lost 2, with 22 bases in between. CDR3 protein: CASSTLFRERGAYEQYF. Incomplete CDR3 DNA: TGTGCCAGCTCAACCTTATTCCGGGAACGAGGGGCCTACGAG.

Of note for this clone: Coverage ceases 3 residues before the CDR3 finishes, and the germline J gene fills in the end. The rearrangement links TRBV9 to TRBJ2-7; 13 bases are shared with TRBD2. This CDR3 is built from 15 residues. CDR1 is SGDLS and CDR2 is YYNGEE in the germline V gene. With V trimmed by 2 bases and J by 2 bases, 1 base remained unmatched. The part of the CDR3 DNA that was read is TGTGCCAGCAGCGTCGGGACTAGCGGGGCCTACGAG. Its translation: CASSVGTSGAYE. The CDR3 in its entirety is CASSVGTSGAYEQYF.

As for this clone: The missing CDR3 end, 3 residues past where the read stops, is filled in from the germline J gene. The rearrangement joins TRBV4-1 to TRBJ2-3, with TRBD1 identical over 9 bases. The germline CDR1 and CDR2 sequences are MGHRA and YSYEKL. The CDR3 sequence is 15 residues long. V dropped 4 bases and J dropped 6; count of bases not matched to a gene: 8. Here the CDR3 reads CASSPGTGPSDTQYF. CDR3 bases read: TGCGCCAGCAGCCCCGGGACAGGGCCGTCGGATACG.

As to this clone: The CDR3 is cut off 3 residues early in the read; its end comes from the germline J gene. This chain connects TRBV2 to TRBJ2-5; TRBD2 matches 7 bases. This CDR3 contains 15 residues. Germline assignment: CDR1 SNHLY and CDR2 FYNNEI. J lost 2 bases, V lost 2 bases, and 5 bases had no gene match. The sequenced part of the CDR3 DNA is TGTGCCAGCAGTGAAATAGCGGGCGAACAAGAGACC. This codes for CASSEIAGEQET. The entire CDR3 is CASSEIAGEQETQYF.

A note on this clone: The CDR3 extends 3 residues past the end of the read, so its final part is completed from the germline J gene. The chain combines TRBV7-9 with TRBJ2-3; D gene uncertain. Germline V lookup: CDR1 SEHNR, CDR2 FQNEAQ (reference sequence). Trimming left V 4 bases short and J 2 bases short, with 7 bases between. This CDR3 region has 13 residues. CDR3 DNA (partial): TGTGCCAGCAGCTCCGTTAACACAGATACG. This encodes CASSSVNTDT. The CDR3 in its entirety is CASSSVNTDTQYF.

With respect to this clone: The sequenced fragment ends 3 residues before the CDR3 boundary, so the rest is inferred from the germline J gene. The rearrangement links TRBV7-6 to TRBJ1-1; 7 nucleotides align to TRBD1. Per the germline V gene, CDR1 is SGHVS and CDR2 is FNYEAQ. This CDR3 spans 15 amino acids. The sequenced CDR3 bases are TGTGCCAGCAGCTTAGGCACAGGGGTTTACAATGAG. This encodes CASSLGTGVYNE. The entire CDR3 reads CASSLGTGVYNEAFF.

Note on this clone: The read terminates 3 residues before the CDR3 end, so the remaining end is supplied by the germline J gene. The J gene is TRBJ2-1, the V gene TRBV9; TRBD1 matches at 7 bases. CDR1 is SGDLS and CDR2 is YYNGEE in the germline V gene. This CDR3 is 15 amino acids long. V was clipped by 0 bases and J by 6 bases; unmatched bases: 6. The part of the CDR3 DNA that was read is TGTGCCAGCAGCGTAGGCCACAGGGGTTTCAATGAG. This codes for CASSVGHRGFNE. The entire CDR3 protein reads CASSVGHRGFNEQFF.